The 18 T cell receptor beta chains below come from one sample, sequenced in a study of patients and donors after allogeneic stem cell transplantation. TCRdb ran MiXCR on the RT-PCR reads and lists one entry per CDR3 protein. Seen here are 25,000 to 35,000 distinct CDR3 sequences, 6.5% to 7% observed once, and the top ten hold approximately 35%. Sequences were obtained from blood, either unsorted or a sorted T cell fraction (not recorded which). All receptors derive from a human donor who was either an allogeneic HSCT recipient or a stem cell or donor lymphocyte infusion donor (not recorded which). It is not recorded whose cells these are; they may come from a transplant donor.

This clonotype was seen a few times. The chain has TRBV5-1 and TRBJ2-7; 8 bases agree with TRBD1. The CDR3 runs 14 residues. Per the germline V gene, CDR1 is SGHRS and CDR2 is YFSETQ. J lost 3 bases, V lost 3 bases, and 5 bases had no gene match. The CDR3: CASSSGQALYEQYF. The CDR3 DNA reads TGCGCCAGCAGCTCGGGACAGGCCCTCTACGAGCAGTACTTC.

This clonotype was found many times. V and J are TRBV2 and TRBJ1-5; D gene ambiguous. Deletions cut 3 bases from V and 5 bases from J, with 8 bases between. The CDR3 has 13 amino acids. Germline V gene lookup returns CDR1 SNHLY and CDR2 FYNNEI. CDR3 loop: CASSEGNYQPQHF. The DNA of the CDR3 is TGTGCCAGCAGTGAGGGGAATTATCAGCCCCAGCATTTT.

This clonotype was detected ten times or more. The rearrangement links TRBV7-8 to TRBJ1-3; no firm D call. The CDR3 runs to 16 residues. Germline CDR1 is SGHVS and CDR2 is FQNEAQ. Trimming took off 5 bases at V and 0 bases at J, with 14 bases between the two ends. CDR3: CASSRTVRDSGNTIYF. Here the CDR3 DNA reads TGTGCCAGCAGCCGCACAGTCCGGGACTCTGGAAACACCATATATTTT.

The chain couples TRBV7-9 to TRBJ2-7; TRBD2 is a possible D gene (6 bases). V was cut by 4 bases and J by 3 bases, with 7 bases left in between. Germline loops: CDR1 SEHNR, CDR2 FQNEAQ (reference sequence). This CDR3 is 12 amino acids long. The CDR3 loop reads CASSSGVYEQYF. CDR3 DNA sequence: TGTGCCAGCAGCTCGGGGGTCTACGAGCAGTACTTC.

This clonotype was seen at least ten times. The chain is built from TRBV27 and TRBJ1-5; no clear D. Trimming took off 6 bases at V and 2 bases at J, with 14 bases between the two ends. Germline CDR1 reads MNHEY; CDR2 reads SMNVEV (reference sequence). The CDR3 sequence is 15 residues long. CDR3 region: CASRSEGSGNQPQHF. CDR3 sequence (DNA): TGTGCCAGCAGATCTGAGGGTAGTGGCAATCAGCCCCAGCATTTT.

This clonotype has ten or more counts. The V gene is TRBV12-3 or TRBV12-4, the J gene TRBJ2-7; D unclear. The CDR3 is made up of 11 amino acids. V shed 1 base and J shed 6 bases, with 4 bases lying between them. The CDR3 sequence: CASSLGGEQYF. Written as DNA, the CDR3 is TGTGCCAGCAGTTTAGGGGGCGAGCAGTACTTC.

V usage is TRBV28 and J usage is TRBJ2-3; D could derive from TRBD1 or TRBD2 (5 bases each). Per germline, CDR1 MDHEN and CDR2 SYDVKM. V dropped 8 bases and J dropped 8 bases, with 17 bases sitting between them. The CDR3 has 13 amino acids. The CDR3 nucleotides read TGTGCCAGCCGGGACCAAGCGCCGGGTACGCAGTATTTT. Amino acids: CASRDQAPGTQYF.

The CDR3 reads CASSSWASGTGELFF. CDR3 nucleotides: TGTGCCAGCAGTTCGTGGGCTAGCGGCACCGGGGAGCTGTTTTTT. The V call is TRBV12-3 or TRBV12-4, the J call TRBJ2-2, with 7 nucleotides matching TRBD2. V trimming: 4 bases; J trimming: 4 bases; junction bases outside the gene matches: 6. This CDR3 contains 15 residues.

The J gene is TRBJ2-3, the V gene TRBV9; TRBD2 matches at 8 bases. Germline lookup yields CDR1 SGDLS and CDR2 YYNGEE. The CDR3 length is 16 residues. The J segment lost 4 bases and the V segment lost 3 bases, leaving 10 bases of the junction unmatched. The CDR3, as DNA: TGTGCCAGCAGCGCCGACCGGGGGGGACTTTCAGATACGCAGTATTTT. Translating it yields CASSADRGGLSDTQYF.

The sample holds many counts of this clonotype. J is TRBJ2-1 and V is TRBV24-1; D perhaps matches TRBD1 (6 bases). The CDR3 sequence is 15 residues long. Germline loops: CDR1 KGHDR, CDR2 SFDVKD. Trimming stripped 3 bases from V and 7 bases from J, with 15 bases between. The CDR3 reads CATSDTKQGLNEQFF. DNA of the CDR3: TGTGCCACCAGTGATACAAAACAGGGTTTGAATGAGCAGTTCTTC.

This clonotype was seen ten or more times. The V call is TRBV6-2 or TRBV6-3, the J call TRBJ1-5; 7 bases are shared with TRBD1. The ends lost 6 bases at V and 3 bases at J; junction bases unmatched: 5. Per germline, CDR1 MNHEY and CDR2 SVGEGT. The CDR3 has 14 amino acids. This CDR3 reads CASRHDRDNQPQHF. The DNA of the CDR3 is TGTGCCAGCAGACACGACAGGGACAATCAGCCCCAGCATTTT.

The chain combines TRBV3-1 with TRBJ2-7; 8 bases match TRBD2. With 6 bases clipped from V and 5 bases from J, the junction kept 15 bases outside the gene matches. The CDR3 is 16 residues long. Looked up from germline, CDR1 is LGHDT and CDR2 is YNNKEL (reference sequence). CDR3 DNA: TGTGCCAGCAGTCACTACTCCGGGACTAGTCCGGACGAGCAGTACTTC. Amino acid sequence: CASSHYSGTSPDEQYF.

This clonotype was seen repeatedly, ten times or more. The rearrangement uses TRBV25-1 and TRBJ1-2, with a possible D match to TRBD1 (5 bases). The V and J ends lost 2 bases and 2 bases respectively, with 6 bases between them. Germline values: CDR1 MGHDK, CDR2 SYGVNS. The CDR3 contains 13 residues. In DNA, the CDR3 is TGTGCCAGCAGTGAACGACAGAACTATGGCTACACCTTC. This gives the protein CASSERQNYGYTF.

The chain couples TRBV6-2 or TRBV6-3 to TRBJ2-4; 7 bases align to TRBD2. V lost 7 bases to trimming and J lost 7 bases; unmatched junction nucleotides: 10. CDR3 size: 14 residues. CDR1 is MNHEY and CDR2 is SVGEGT in the germline V gene. CDR3 residues: CASTAGAGVNIQYF. Here the CDR3 DNA reads TGTGCCAGCACCGCGGGAGCCGGCGTTAACATTCAGTACTTC.

This clonotype is judged medium-sized. The rearrangement joins TRBV7-2 to TRBJ1-1; possibly TRBD1 for D (5 bases). The CDR3 is made up of 15 amino acids. V was pared by 5 bases and J by 0 bases, with 13 bases between. Germline CDR1 is SGHTA and CDR2 is FQGNSA. CDR3 DNA sequence: TGTGCCAGCAGCCTTGCAGGGTCGATGAACACTGAAGCTTTCTTT. It specifies CASSLAGSMNTEAFF. Using reference TRBV7-2 and TRBJ1-1 for the parts outside the CDR3, the full variable domain is GAGVSQSPSNKVTEKGKDVELRCDPISGHTALYWYRQSLGQGLEFLIYFQGNSAPDKSGLPSDRFSAERTGGSVSTLTIQRTQQEDSAVYLCASSLAGSMNTEAFFGQGTRLTVV.

This clonotype was detected many times. This chain uses TRBV12-3 or TRBV12-4 with TRBJ1-2; D remains ambiguous. CDR3 length: 15 amino acids. Trimming took off 2 bases at V and 1 base at J, with 11 bases between the two ends. CDR3 sequence (DNA): TGTGCCAGCAGTTTATTAGGGATTGGTAACTATGGCTACACCTTC. As protein: CASSLLGIGNYGYTF.

This clonotype was picked up many times. The chain couples TRBV3-1 to TRBJ2-7, with a tentative D call TRBD2 (6 bases). Trimming cost V 0 bases and J 7 bases, with 10 bases left between them. CDR1 and CDR2 (germline): LGHDT, YNNKEL (reference sequence). The CDR3 extends over 13 amino acids. The CDR3: CASSQDSGREQYF. DNA of the CDR3: TGTGCCAGCAGCCAAGATTCAGGGAGGGAGCAGTACTTC.

The chain links TRBV4-1 to TRBJ2-5, with 10 positions matching TRBD1. V lost 0 bases to trimming and J lost 4 bases; unmatched junction nucleotides: 5. Germline V gene lookup returns CDR1 MGHRA and CDR2 YSYEKL. This CDR3 comprises 16 residues. CDR3 residues: CASSQEQTGGLETQYF. The CDR3 DNA follows: TGCGCCAGCAGCCAAGAACAGACAGGGGGCTTAGAGACCCAGTACTTC.